Shown below are 29 T cell receptor beta chains from a single sample sequenced in a study of T cells in Graves' hyperthyroidism and ophthalmopathy. RNA transcripts were the template for amplifying TCR beta CDR3 regions. HTBI primers were the set used in a first-round RT-PCR of the TCR CDR3. TCRdb called the multiplex PCR reads again in MiXCR, with one record for every CDR3 protein. The sample has approximately 610,000 distinct CDR3 sequences, roughly 14% seen once; the top ten hold 4.3%. Sequenced material: blood. The source of these receptors is a woman in her forties with Graves' ophthalmopathy.

This clonotype was found many times. This sequence joins TRBV29-1 and TRBJ2-7; maybe TRBD1 (6 bases). The CDR3 consists of 12 residues. Trimming pared 6 bases from V and 6 bases from J, leaving 15 bases between. Germline CDR1 is SQVTM and CDR2 is ANQGSEA. CDR3 sequence (DNA): TGCAGCGTCATGACAGGTTCAGGCGAGCAGTACTTC. Amino acid sequence: CSVMTGSGEQYF.

The rearrangement uses TRBV6-5 and TRBJ2-7; possibly TRBD2 for D (5 bases). Trimming took off 0 bases at V and 3 bases at J, with 12 bases between the two ends. Germline V CDR1 and CDR2: MNHEY, SVGAGI. The CDR3 contains 15 residues. The chain's CDR3 is CASSYSRTTSYEQYF. CDR3 coding DNA: TGTGCCAGCAGTTACTCGAGAACCACTAGCTACGAGCAGTACTTC.

This clonotype occurred a few times. The chain has TRBV2 and TRBJ2-2, with D perhaps assigned TRBD1 or TRBD2 (5 bases each). V dropped 10 bases and J dropped 4 bases, with 19 bases sitting between them. The CDR3 has 15 residues. Looked up from germline, CDR1 is SNHLY and CDR2 is FYNNEI. CDR3 coding DNA: TGTGCCACCGCAGGGATGGGAGTGCGCACCGGGGAGCTGTTTTTT. This sequence encodes CATAGMGVRTGELFF.

V is TRBV4-1 and J is TRBJ2-5; D remains ambiguous. V lost 1 base, J lost 0 bases, and 3 bases lay in between. The CDR3 has 13 amino acids. The germline V gene encodes CDR1 MGHRA and CDR2 YSYEKL. For the CDR3, the DNA is TGCGCCAGCAGCCAAGTCCACCAAGAGACCCAGTACTTC. Translating gives CASSQVHQETQYF.

This clonotype was picked up many times. The chain has TRBV27 and TRBJ2-7; 9 positions match TRBD1. V lost 6 bases and J lost 1; bases outside the gene matches: 7. Germline CDR1 and CDR2: MNHEY and SMNVEV (reference sequence). CDR3 size: 15 residues. In DNA form, the CDR3 reads TGTGCCAGCAGATCCGGGACAGGGCGTTCCTACGAGCAGTACTTC. This translates into CASRSGTGRSYEQYF.

This clonotype was detected ten times or more. The chain links TRBV19 to TRBJ1-2; D is ambiguous. Trimming removed 5 bases from V and 4 bases from J, with 17 bases in between. The CDR3 consists of 15 residues. CDR1 LNHDA and CDR2 SQIVND come from the germline V gene (reference sequence). CDR3 protein: CASSPFQAGGYGYTF. In DNA form, the CDR3 reads TGTGCCAGTAGTCCCTTCCAGGCAGGAGGCTATGGCTACACCTTC. Drawing the rest from reference TRBV19 and TRBJ1-2, the complete variable domain is DGGITQSPKYLFRKEGQNVTLSCEQNLNHDAMYWYRQDPGQGLRLIYYSQIVNDFQKGDIAEGYSVSREKKESFPLTVTSAQKNPTAFYLCASSPFQAGGYGYTFGSGTRLTVV.

This clonotype was picked up a small number of times. This rearrangement joins TRBV24-1 to TRBJ2-2; D might be TRBD2 (6 bases). The CDR3 spans 14 residues. V was shortened by 9 bases and J by 1 base, with 11 bases between the two germline ends. CDR1 KGHDR and CDR2 SFDVKD come from the germline V gene. The CDR3 DNA is TGTGCCACCGGCAGGGACTGGAACACCGGGGAGCTGTTTTTT. Translation gives CATGRDWNTGELFF.

This clonotype was picked up many times. The CDR3 region is CASSEAKGHPSSYEQYF. The CDR3 DNA reads TGTGCCAGCAGTGAAGCAAAGGGACACCCGAGCTCCTACGAGCAGTACTTC. This chain links TRBV6-1 with TRBJ2-7, with D maybe TRBD1 (6 bases). Per the germline V gene, CDR1 is MNHNS and CDR2 is SASEGT. CDR3 length: 17 amino acids. Trimming removed 0 bases at V and 0 bases at J, with 15 bases between.

This clonotype has at least ten counts. The chain combines TRBV20-1 with TRBJ2-7; the match to TRBD2 covers 7 bases. This CDR3 is built from 15 residues. The ends lost 3 bases at V and 6 bases at J; junction bases unmatched: 14. Germline CDR1 reads DFQATT; CDR2 reads SNEGSKA (reference sequence). The CDR3 DNA is TGCAGTGCTAGTTACCCCTCCAGCGGGATCACCGAGCAGTACTTC. This sequence encodes CSASYPSSGITEQYF.

For this clonotype: This may be a read error, as it is one base from a much larger clone. V and J are TRBV28 and TRBJ2-7; 7 bases agree with TRBD1. The CDR3 covers 15 residues. Germline CDR1 is MDHEN and CDR2 is SYDVKM. The chain's CDR3 is CTSTSASGQYYEQYF. In nucleotides, the CDR3 is TGTACCAGCACCTCGGCCTCGGGACAGTACTACGAGCAGTACTTC.

This clonotype was observed a handful of times. The V gene is TRBV20-1, the J gene TRBJ2-3; 16 bases are shared with TRBD2. Trimming removed 0 bases from V and 0 bases from J; junction bases left unmatched: 9. Germline assignment: CDR1 DFQATT and CDR2 SNEGSKA (reference sequence). The CDR3 length is 20 residues. For the CDR3, the DNA is TGCAGTGCTAGAGATATGGGGACTAGCGGGAGGGCCGTTAGCACAGATACGCAGTATTTT. This sequence encodes CSARDMGTSGRAVSTDTQYF.

This clonotype has at least ten counts. The V and J genes are TRBV11-1 and TRBJ2-5; D is unresolved. CDR3 length: 13 amino acids. CDR1 is SGHAT and CDR2 is FQDESV in the germline V gene (reference sequence). V was clipped by 3 bases and J by 2 bases, with 7 bases between them. This CDR3 reads CASSFTEQETQYF. CDR3 bases: TGTGCCAGCAGCTTTACGGAGCAAGAGACCCAGTACTTC.

The CDR3 region has the DNA TGCAGCGTTGAGGGACCAGTGGAAGAGACCCAGTACTTC. Translated, it gives CSVEGPVEETQYF. The rearrangement links TRBV29-1 to TRBJ2-5; D might be TRBD1 or TRBD2, each matching 5 bases. The V end lost 3 bases, the J end lost 3 bases, and 11 bases lay between the germline ends. The CDR3 spans 13 residues. CDR1 SQVTM and CDR2 ANQGSEA come from the germline V gene. Full variable domain (missing parts from reference TRBV29-1 and TRBJ2-5): SAVISQKPSRDICQRGTSLTIQCQVDSQVTMMFWYRQQPGQSLTLIATANQGSEATYESGFVIDKFPISRPNLTFSTLTVSNMSPEDSSIYLCSVEGPVEETQYFGPGTRLLVL.

This clonotype was counted at least ten times. The chain recombines TRBV6-2 or TRBV6-3 with TRBJ2-7; D is possibly TRBD1 (5 bases). The CDR3 totals 15 residues. Trimming took off 2 bases at V and 0 bases at J, with 11 bases between the two ends. Germline-derived CDR1 and CDR2 are MNHEY and SVGEGT. CDR3 in amino acids: CASSYVPGFSYEQYF. The CDR3 DNA is TGTGCCAGCAGTTACGTCCCAGGGTTCTCCTACGAGCAGTACTTC.

This clonotype was detected many times. The junction departs from germline at one end; a sequencing error may be responsible. The gene calls are TRBV7-3 and TRBJ2-5; tentatively, D is TRBD1 (5 bases). CDR3 length: 14 amino acids. Germline V gives CDR1 SGHTA, CDR2 FQGTGA. The CDR3 DNA reads as TGTGCCAGCAGCTTATTAGGGGAACAAGGGACCCAGTACTTC. Translating it yields CASSLLGEQGTQYF.

The chain joins TRBV12-3 or TRBV12-4 to TRBJ1-3; D is unresolved. This CDR3 has 14 residues. Trimming took off 7 bases at V and 0 bases at J, with 10 bases between the two ends. The CDR3 DNA is TGTGCCAGCAACCCACATAGCTCTGGAAACACCATATATTTT. This codes for CASNPHSSGNTIYF.

Many counts were recorded for this clonotype. V usage is TRBV4-1 and J usage is TRBJ2-7; 8 nucleotides align to TRBD2. The V gene's germline CDR1 is MGHRA and CDR2 YSYEKL. V dropped 1 base and J dropped 7; count of bases not matched to a gene: 6. The CDR3 contains 14 residues. Written as DNA, the CDR3 is TGCGCCAGCAGCCAAGCCAGACTAGCGTATGAGCAGTACTTC. Its protein is CASSQARLAYEQYF.

This clonotype came up many times. The chain carries TRBV7-9 and TRBJ2-7, with 12 bases matching TRBD2. The CDR3 is 16 amino acids. The trim removed 4 bases at V and 2 bases at J, leaving 6 bases unmatched. Germline V lookup: CDR1 SEHNR, CDR2 FQNEAQ (reference sequence). CDR3 region: CASSWTSGISPYEQYF. CDR3 DNA sequence: TGTGCCAGCAGCTGGACTAGCGGGATATCCCCCTACGAGCAGTACTTC. The entire variable domain, with the rest obtained from reference TRBV7-9 and TRBJ2-7, is as follows: DTGVSQNPRHKITKRGQNVTFRCDPISEHNRLYWYRQTLGQGPEFLTYFQNEAQLEKSRLLSDRFSAERPKGSFSTLEIQRTEQGDSAMYLCASSWTSGISPYEQYFGPGTRLTVT.

The chain has TRBV19 and TRBJ1-1, with D uncertain. Deletions cut 4 bases from V and 6 bases from J, with 6 bases between. The CDR3 is 11 residues long. Germline-derived CDR1 and CDR2 are LNHDA and SQIVND (reference sequence). For the CDR3, the DNA is TGTGCCAGTAGTAAGGAGGCTGAAGCTTTCTTT. Its translation is CASSKEAEAFF.

This clonotype was seen repeatedly, ten times or more. This CDR3 reads CASSVDALTGELFF. Here the CDR3 DNA reads TGTGCCAGCAGCGTGGACGCGTTAACCGGGGAGCTGTTTTTT. This chain connects TRBV11-2 to TRBJ2-2; no definite D call. Trimming pared 5 bases from V and 5 bases from J, leaving 12 bases between. Germline-derived CDR1 and CDR2 are SGHAT and FQNNGV. The length of the CDR3 is 14 residues.

This clonotype has at least ten counts. The gene calls are TRBV6-1 and TRBJ2-5; the match to TRBD2 covers 10 bases. The V and J ends lost 5 bases and 3 bases, in that order; junction bases with no gene match: 9. CDR1 and CDR2 (germline): MNHNS, SASEGT. The CDR3 sequence is 16 residues long. CDR3 coding DNA: TGTGCCAGCAGTCCCTCCGTTGGACTAGCGGAAGAGACCCAGTACTTC. Its protein is CASSPSVGLAEETQYF.

This clonotype has ten or more counts. The CDR3 coding sequence is TGTGCCACCAGGCCAGAATATTTGGGGACGAACCAGCCCCAGCATTTT. Translation gives CATRPEYLGTNQPQHF. The rearrangement joins TRBV15 to TRBJ1-5; D is possibly TRBD1 (5 bases). V dropped 6 bases and J dropped 7 bases, with 22 bases sitting between them. This CDR3 spans 16 amino acids. Looked up from germline, CDR1 is LNHNV and CDR2 is YYDKDF (reference sequence). The full variable domain, its missing parts supplied by reference TRBV15 and TRBJ1-5, is DAMVIQNPRYQVTQFGKPVTLSCSQTLNHNVMYWYQQKSSQAPKLLFHYYDKDFNNEADTPDNFQSRRPNTSFCFLDIRSPGLGDTAMYLCATRPEYLGTNQPQHFGDGTRLSIL.

This clonotype was detected ten times or more. The J gene is TRBJ1-2, the V gene TRBV2; a weak D match, TRBD1 (6 bases). V lost 4 bases and J 6 bases, leaving 15 bases between the germline ends. The CDR3 spans 14 residues. Looked up from germline, CDR1 is SNHLY and CDR2 is FYNNEI. The CDR3 loop is CASSVDSTSHGYTF. CDR3 nucleotide sequence: TGTGCCAGCAGTGTGGACAGCACCTCACATGGCTACACCTTC.

Only a few counts were recorded for this clonotype. The rearrangement uses TRBV4-1 and TRBJ2-2, with 12 bases fitting TRBD2. Germline V gene sequence: CDR1 MGHRA, CDR2 YSYEKL. This CDR3 contains 16 residues. With V trimmed by 2 bases and J by 4 bases, 2 bases remained unmatched. CDR3 loop: CASSQLAGGFTGELFF. DNA for the CDR3: TGCGCCAGCAGCCAACTAGCGGGAGGGTTCACCGGGGAGCTGTTTTTT.

This clonotype has only a few counts. The chain has TRBV3-1 and TRBJ1-2, with D hard to call. Germline V CDR1 and CDR2: LGHDT, YNNKEL (reference sequence). With 7 bases removed from V and 0 bases from J, the gap between germline ends came to 15 bases. The CDR3 length is 15 residues. CDR3 in amino acids: CASINPTASNYGYTF. The DNA for the CDR3 is TGTGCCAGCATTAACCCGACGGCTTCTAACTATGGCTACACCTTC.

This sequence joins TRBV28 and TRBJ2-2; D unclear. Trimming removed 3 bases from V and 1 base from J, with 9 bases in between. The CDR3 consists of 15 residues. CDR1 is MDHEN and CDR2 is SYDVKM in the germline V gene. CDR3 loop: CASSFGAVNTGELFF. DNA of the CDR3: TGTGCCAGCAGTTTCGGCGCGGTGAACACCGGGGAGCTGTTTTTT.

This clonotype occurred a few times. The chain is built from TRBV9 and TRBJ1-1; a weak D match, TRBD1 (6 bases). The CDR3 has 16 residues. Germline assignment: CDR1 SGDLS and CDR2 YYNGEE. V dropped 5 bases and J dropped 5 bases, with 22 bases sitting between them. CDR3 sequence (DNA): TGTGCCAGCAGTCCTGGACCAGCGGTGAGGGGGACTGAAGCTTTCTTT. It is translated as CASSPGPAVRGTEAFF.

This clonotype has ten or more counts. This sequence joins TRBV15 and TRBJ1-5, with D tentatively TRBD1 (6 bases). In germline, CDR1 is LNHNV, CDR2 YYDKDF (reference sequence). The CDR3 is 16 amino acids. Trimming pared 0 bases from V and 3 bases from J, leaving 12 bases between. Written as DNA, the CDR3 is TGTGCCACCAGCAGAGATTGGGGACAAATCAATCAGCCCCAGCATTTT. Protein sequence: CATSRDWGQINQPQHF.

This clonotype appeared many times. The chain joins TRBV19 to TRBJ2-6, with D hard to call. V was pared by 7 bases and J by 0 bases, with 4 bases between. Germline CDR1 reads LNHDA; CDR2 reads SQIVND (reference sequence). The CDR3 extends over 13 amino acids. The CDR3 loop reads CASMVSGANVLTF. CDR3 sequence (DNA): TGTGCCAGTATGGTCTCTGGGGCCAACGTCCTGACTTTC.